The 10 T cell receptor beta chains below were found in one sample sequenced in a study of cytomegalovirus exposure and HLA in healthy donors. PCR employed 60 Vbeta and 13 Jbeta primers. TCRdb keeps only in-frame clones here, not all; method: immunoSEQ multiplex PCR. Counted here are 78,000 or so clones, around 60% occurring once; the ten biggest clones make up roughly 4.5%. The sample taken for sequencing was PBMCs. These receptors came from a male donor in good health and CMV-seropositive.

This clone was seen just once. J is TRBJ1-3 and V is TRBV19; the D is unclear. Trimming took 11 bases from V and 0 from J, leaving 5 bases between them. There are 11 residues in the CDR3. The germline V gene has CDR1 LNHDA and CDR2 SQIVND (reference sequence). CDR3 in DNA: TGTGCCGTCCGCTCTGGAAACACCATATATTTT. Translation gives CAVRSGNTIYF.

V usage is TRBV6-5 and J usage is TRBJ1-6; 8 positions agree with TRBD1. The CDR3 length is 13 residues. Germline CDR1 and CDR2: MNHEY and SVGAGI. Trimming took 7 bases from V and 13 from J; bases not matched to a gene: 9. The CDR3 sequence is CASNEGTGPPLHF. The DNA for the CDR3 is TGTGCCAGCAATGAAGGGACAGGCCCTCCCCTCCACTTT.

In its sample, this clone was seen a few times. The DNA for the CDR3 is TGCGCCAGCAGCTCGACCAGGGGGAGGATTTCACCCCTCCACTTT. It encodes CASSSTRGRISPLHF. The chain couples TRBV5-1 to TRBJ1-6, with TRBD1 matching over 7 bases. The CDR3 has 15 amino acids. The germline V gene encodes CDR1 SGHRS and CDR2 YFSETQ. J lost 9 bases, V lost 3 bases, and 9 bases had no gene match.

The chain carries TRBV5-1 and TRBJ1-2; D is undetermined. The germline CDR1 and CDR2 sequences are SGHRS and YFSETQ. Trimming cost V 1 base and J 8 bases, with 12 bases left between them. The CDR3 loop spans 13 amino acids. The CDR3 loop reads CASSLNGLKGYTF. CDR3 DNA sequence: TGCGCCAGCAGCTTGAACGGTTTAAAGGGCTACACCTTC. Based on the CDR3 plus reference TRBV5-1 and TRBJ1-2, the full variable domain is KAGVTQTPRYLIKTRGQQVTLSCSPISGHRSVSWYQQTPGQGLQFLFEYFSETQRNKGNFPGRFSGRQFSNSRSEMNVSTLELGDSALYLCASSLNGLKGYTFGSGTRLTVV.

The genes are TRBV14 and TRBJ1-3, with TRBD1 as a possible D gene (5 bases). V dropped 0 bases and J dropped 10 bases, with 10 bases sitting between them. The CDR3 length is 13 residues. CDR1 SGHDN and CDR2 FVKESK come from the germline V gene. The CDR3 nucleotides are TGTGCCAGCAGCCAAGAATACGGGGGTACCATATATTTT. Protein product: CASSQEYGGTIYF. The complete variable domain, with remaining parts taken from reference TRBV14 and TRBJ1-3, reads EAGVTQFPSHSVIEKGQTVTLRCDPISGHDNLYWYRRVMGKEIKFLLHFVKESKQDESGMPNNRFLAERTGGTYSTLKVQPAELEDSGVYFCASSQEYGGTIYFGEGSWLTVV.

The rearrangement links TRBV30 to TRBJ2-7; the D gene is possibly TRBD1 (5 bases). This CDR3 region has 14 residues. V was pared by 4 bases and J by 5 bases, with 18 bases between. The germline V gene has CDR1 GTSNPN and CDR2 SVGIG (reference sequence). The chain's CDR3 is CAWTYAGWDHEQYF. The CDR3 DNA reads as TGTGCCTGGACTTACGCAGGGTGGGATCACGAGCAGTACTTC.

This chain joins TRBV7-6 and TRBJ1-1; possible D gene TRBD1, 6 bases. The V gene's germline CDR1 is SGHVS and CDR2 FNYEAQ. The CDR3 contains 15 residues. The germline V and J ends were trimmed by 0 bases and 5 bases, with 13 bases remaining between them. CDR3 in DNA: TGTGCCAGCAGCTTAGCGCTACAGGGAAGGACTGAAGCTTTCTTT. Amino acids: CASSLALQGRTEAFF.

This clone was recorded a few times. This chain uses TRBV19 with TRBJ2-1; 13 bases agree with TRBD2. From germline, CDR1 is LNHDA and CDR2 SQIVND (reference sequence). Trimming took 4 bases from V and 4 from J; bases not matched to a gene: 4. The CDR3 has 16 amino acids. CDR3 protein: CASSTGLAGAYNEQFF. CDR3 nucleotides: TGTGCCAGTAGTACTGGACTAGCGGGAGCTTACAATGAGCAGTTCTTC.

The rearrangement joins TRBV7-2 to TRBJ2-7, with 7 bases aligning to TRBD2. The CDR3 is 14 residues long. J lost 2 bases, V lost 7 bases, and 8 bases had no gene match. The germline V gene encodes CDR1 SGHTA and CDR2 FQGNSA. The CDR3 coding sequence is TGTGCCAGCACCTTTAGGGGAGGGGCCTACGAGCAGTACTTC. This sequence encodes CASTFRGGAYEQYF.

This clone was observed a single time. This chain joins TRBV28 and TRBJ1-4; D is perhaps TRBD1 (5 bases). Per germline, CDR1 MDHEN and CDR2 SYDVKM. The V end was cut by 3 bases, the J end by 2 bases, with 13 bases between. The CDR3 consists of 16 residues. CDR3 residues: CASSFEGGATNEKLFF. CDR3 coding DNA: TGTGCCAGCAGTTTCGAGGGAGGGGCGACTAATGAAAAACTGTTTTTT. Full variable domain (remainder filled in from reference TRBV28 and TRBJ1-4): DVKVTQSSRYLVKRTGEKVFLECVQDMDHENMFWYRQDPGLGLRLIYFSYDVKMKEKGDIPEGYSVSREKKERFSLILESASTNQTSMYLCASSFEGGATNEKLFFGSGTQLSVL.